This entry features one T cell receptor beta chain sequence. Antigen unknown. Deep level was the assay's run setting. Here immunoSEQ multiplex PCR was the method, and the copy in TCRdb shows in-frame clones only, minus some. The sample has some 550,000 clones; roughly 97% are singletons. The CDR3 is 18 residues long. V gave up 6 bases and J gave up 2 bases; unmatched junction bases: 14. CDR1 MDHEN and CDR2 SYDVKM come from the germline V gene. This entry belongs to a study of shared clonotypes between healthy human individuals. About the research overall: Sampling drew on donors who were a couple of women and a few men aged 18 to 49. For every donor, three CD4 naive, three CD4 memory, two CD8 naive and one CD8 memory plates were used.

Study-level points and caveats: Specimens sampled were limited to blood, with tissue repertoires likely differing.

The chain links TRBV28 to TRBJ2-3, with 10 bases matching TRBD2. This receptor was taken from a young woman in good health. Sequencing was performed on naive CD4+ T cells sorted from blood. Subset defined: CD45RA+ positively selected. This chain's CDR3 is CASSRRFGLAGATDTQYF. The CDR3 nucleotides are TGTGCCAGCAGCCGCCGATTCGGGCTAGCGGGAGCCACAGATACGCAGTATTTT.